One sample yielded the 4 T cell receptor beta chains listed below, sequenced in a study of blood T cells in healthy people across ages. PCR was performed a second time for 7 to 11 cycles using a sample-barcoded 5' primer and a J-beta primer mix. TCRdb ran MiXCR on the 5' RACE reads and lists one entry per CDR3 protein. Of around 850,000 distinct CDR3 sequences in the sample, roughly 35% are singletons; the top ten hold 10% to 15%. The specimen was blood. These receptors all come from a man aged 18 to 30 in good health.

The gene calls are TRBV6-4 and TRBJ1-6, with unresolved D. The CDR3 contains 14 residues. In germline, CDR1 is MRHNA, CDR2 SNTAGT. V was cut by 6 bases and J by 9 bases, with 15 bases left in between. CDR3 coding DNA: TGTGCCAGCAGCGCCGACAAGACCCTTTCACCCCTCCACTTT. Translation gives CASSADKTLSPLHF.

This clonotype was counted between two and nine times. This rearrangement joins TRBV25-1 to TRBJ2-5, with D uncertain. Germline loops: CDR1 MGHDK, CDR2 SYGVNS. The CDR3 spans 16 residues. Trimming shortened V by 2 bases and J by 3 bases, and 16 bases separated the two germline ends. CDR3 protein: CASSEVLEHSKETQYF. CDR3 bases: TGTGCCAGCAGTGAAGTGCTTGAACACTCGAAAGAGACCCAGTACTTC.

V is TRBV27 and J is TRBJ2-1, with TRBD1 matching over 7 bases. Germline V gene lookup returns CDR1 MNHEY and CDR2 SMNVEV (reference sequence). The CDR3 has 13 residues. J gave up 9 bases and V 2 bases, and 4 bases lay outside the gene matches. The CDR3 is CASSLGTDSEQFF. CDR3 in DNA: TGTGCCAGCAGTTTAGGGACAGATAGTGAGCAGTTCTTC.

V gene TRBV12-3 or TRBV12-4 combines with J gene TRBJ2-3; 9 bases align to TRBD2. The CDR3 spans 15 residues. V shed 6 bases and J 0 bases; nucleotides not matched to a gene: 4. The CDR3 reads CASRSSGVSTDTQYF. The CDR3 nucleotides read TGTGCCAGCAGATCTAGCGGGGTTAGCACAGATACGCAGTATTTT.